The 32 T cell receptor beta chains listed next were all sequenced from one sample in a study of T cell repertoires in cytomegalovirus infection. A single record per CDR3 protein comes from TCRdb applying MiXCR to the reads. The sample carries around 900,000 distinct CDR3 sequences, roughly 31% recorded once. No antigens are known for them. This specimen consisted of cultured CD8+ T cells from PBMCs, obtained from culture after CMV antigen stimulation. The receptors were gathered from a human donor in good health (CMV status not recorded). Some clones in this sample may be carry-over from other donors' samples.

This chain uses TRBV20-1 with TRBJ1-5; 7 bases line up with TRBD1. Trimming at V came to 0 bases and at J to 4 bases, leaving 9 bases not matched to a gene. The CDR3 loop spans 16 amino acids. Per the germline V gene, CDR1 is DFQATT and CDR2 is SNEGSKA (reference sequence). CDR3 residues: CSAREGDSFLNQPQHF. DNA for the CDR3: TGCAGTGCTAGAGAAGGGGACAGTTTTTTGAATCAGCCCCAGCATTTT.

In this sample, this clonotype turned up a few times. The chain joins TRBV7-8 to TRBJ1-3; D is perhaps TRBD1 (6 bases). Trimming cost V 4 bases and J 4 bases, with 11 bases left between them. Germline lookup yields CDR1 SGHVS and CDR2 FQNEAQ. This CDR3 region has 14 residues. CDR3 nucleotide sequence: TGTGCCAGCAGCTCTCGGACAGAAGGAAACACCATATATTTT. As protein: CASSSRTEGNTIYF.

Here the CDR3 reads CASSRGIAGAHNEQFF. CDR3 sequence (DNA): TGTGCCAGCAGTAGGGGGATAGCGGGGGCCCACAATGAGCAGTTCTTC. The chain employs TRBV28 and TRBJ2-1; 9 nucleotides match TRBD2. The CDR3 extends over 16 amino acids. In germline, CDR1 is MDHEN, CDR2 SYDVKM. V shed 5 bases, J shed 5 bases, and the junction held 10 bases outside the gene matches. The whole variable domain, filled in from reference TRBV28 and TRBJ2-1, reads DVKVTQSSRYLVKRTGEKVFLECVQDMDHENMFWYRQDPGLGLRLIYFSYDVKMKEKGDIPEGYSVSREKKERFSLILESASTNQTSMYLCASSRGIAGAHNEQFFGPGTRLTVL.

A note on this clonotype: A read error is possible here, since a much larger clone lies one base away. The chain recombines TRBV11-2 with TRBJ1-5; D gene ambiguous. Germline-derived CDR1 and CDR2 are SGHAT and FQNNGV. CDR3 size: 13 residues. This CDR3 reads CVSSRSSNQPQHF. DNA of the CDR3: TGTGTCAGCAGCCGGAGTAGCAATCAGCCCCAGCATTTT.

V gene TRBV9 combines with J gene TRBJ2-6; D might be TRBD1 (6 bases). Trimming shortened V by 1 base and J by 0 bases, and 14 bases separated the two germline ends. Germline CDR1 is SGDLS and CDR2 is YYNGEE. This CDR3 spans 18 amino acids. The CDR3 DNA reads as TGTGCCAGCAGCGTAACCCGACAGGACCGCTCTGGGGCCAACGTCCTGACTTTC. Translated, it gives CASSVTRQDRSGANVLTF.

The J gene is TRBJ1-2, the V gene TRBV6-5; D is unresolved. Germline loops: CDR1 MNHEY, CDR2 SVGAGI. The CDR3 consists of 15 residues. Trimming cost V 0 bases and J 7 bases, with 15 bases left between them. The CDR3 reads CASSYSLMLGVGYTF. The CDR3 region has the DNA TGTGCCAGCAGTTACTCGTTAATGCTCGGCGTTGGCTACACCTTC.

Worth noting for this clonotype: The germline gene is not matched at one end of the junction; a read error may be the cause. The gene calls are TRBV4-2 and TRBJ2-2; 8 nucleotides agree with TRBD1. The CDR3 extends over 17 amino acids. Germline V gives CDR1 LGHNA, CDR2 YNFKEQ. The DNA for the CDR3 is TGTGCCAGCAGCCTTCCTGGGGACAGGCCGAACACCGAGGAGCTGTTTTTT. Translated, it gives CASSLPGDRPNTEELFF.

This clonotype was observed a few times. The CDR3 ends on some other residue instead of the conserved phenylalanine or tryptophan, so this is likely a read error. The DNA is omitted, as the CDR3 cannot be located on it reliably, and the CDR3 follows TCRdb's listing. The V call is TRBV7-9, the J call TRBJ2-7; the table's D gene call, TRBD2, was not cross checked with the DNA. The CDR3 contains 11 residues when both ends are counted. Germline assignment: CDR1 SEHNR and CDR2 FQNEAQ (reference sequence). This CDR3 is CASSDAGTVFI.

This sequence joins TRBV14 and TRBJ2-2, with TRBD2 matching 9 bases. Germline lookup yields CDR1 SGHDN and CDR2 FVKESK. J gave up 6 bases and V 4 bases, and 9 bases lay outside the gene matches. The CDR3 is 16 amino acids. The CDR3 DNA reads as TGTGCCAGCAGCCGTGTAGGGACTAGCTTCGCCGGGGAGCTGTTTTTT. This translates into CASSRVGTSFAGELFF.

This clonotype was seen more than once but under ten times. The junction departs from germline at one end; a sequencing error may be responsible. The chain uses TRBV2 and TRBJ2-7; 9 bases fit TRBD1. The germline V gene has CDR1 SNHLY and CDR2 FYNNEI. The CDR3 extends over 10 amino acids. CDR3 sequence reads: CASSGTGVLF. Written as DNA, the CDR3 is TGTGCCAGCAGTGGGACAGGGGTCCTCTTC.

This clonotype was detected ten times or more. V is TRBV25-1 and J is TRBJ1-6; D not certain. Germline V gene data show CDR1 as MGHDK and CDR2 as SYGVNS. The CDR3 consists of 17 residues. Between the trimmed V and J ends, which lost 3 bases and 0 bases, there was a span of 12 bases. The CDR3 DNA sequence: TGTGCCAGCAGTGATATGGACTCCAGCTCCTATAATTCACCCCTCCACTTT. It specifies CASSDMDSSSYNSPLHF. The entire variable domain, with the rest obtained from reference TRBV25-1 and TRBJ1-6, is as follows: EADIYQTPRYLVIGTGKKITLECSQTMGHDKMYWYQQDPGMELHLIHYSYGVNSTEKGDLSSESTVSRIRTEHFPLTLESARPSHTSQYLCASSDMDSSSYNSPLHFGNGTRLTVT.

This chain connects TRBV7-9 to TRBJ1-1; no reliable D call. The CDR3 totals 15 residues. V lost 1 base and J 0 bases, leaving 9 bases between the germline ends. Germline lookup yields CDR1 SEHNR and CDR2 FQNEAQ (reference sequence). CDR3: CASSLEASLNTEAFF. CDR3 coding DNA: TGTGCCAGCAGCTTAGAGGCATCTTTGAACACTGAAGCTTTCTTT.

CDR3 bases: TGTGCCAGCAGCCCCAGAGCCCGCACTAGCACAGATACGCAGTATTTT. Translated: CASSPRARTSTDTQYF. The V and J genes are TRBV7-6 and TRBJ2-3, with D unresolved. CDR3 length equals 16 residues. V dropped 5 bases and J dropped 0 bases, with 15 bases sitting between them. Germline V gene data show CDR1 as SGHVS and CDR2 as FNYEAQ.

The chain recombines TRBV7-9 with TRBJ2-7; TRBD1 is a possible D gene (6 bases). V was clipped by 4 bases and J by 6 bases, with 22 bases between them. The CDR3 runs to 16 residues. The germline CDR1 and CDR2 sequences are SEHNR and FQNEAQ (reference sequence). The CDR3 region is CASSSAVGQTKSEQYV. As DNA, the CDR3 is TGTGCCAGCAGCTCGGCCGTCGGACAGACCAAGTCCGAGCAGTACGTC.

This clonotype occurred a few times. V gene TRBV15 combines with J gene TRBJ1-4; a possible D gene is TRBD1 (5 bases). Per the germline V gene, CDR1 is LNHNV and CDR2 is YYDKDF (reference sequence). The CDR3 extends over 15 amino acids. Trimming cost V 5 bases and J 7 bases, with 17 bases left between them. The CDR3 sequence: CATSSLSGEGEKLFF. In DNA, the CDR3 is TGTGCCACCAGCTCTCTTTCGGGGGAAGGTGAAAAACTGTTTTTT.

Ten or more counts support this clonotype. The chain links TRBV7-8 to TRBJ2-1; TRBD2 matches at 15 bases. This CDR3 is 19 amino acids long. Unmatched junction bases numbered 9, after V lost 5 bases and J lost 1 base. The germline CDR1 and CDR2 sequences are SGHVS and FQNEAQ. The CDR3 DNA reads TGTGCCAGCAGCAAGGGACTAGCGGGGGGCCCGATTTCCTACAATGAGCAGTTCTTC. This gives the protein CASSKGLAGGPISYNEQFF.

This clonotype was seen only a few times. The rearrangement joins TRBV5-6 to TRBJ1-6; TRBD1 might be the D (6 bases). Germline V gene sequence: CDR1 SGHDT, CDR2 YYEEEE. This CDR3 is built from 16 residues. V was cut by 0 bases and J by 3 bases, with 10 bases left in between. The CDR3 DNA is TGTGCCAGCAGCTTGGGGAGGGGGTACTATAATTCACCCCTCCACTTT. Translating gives CASSLGRGYYNSPLHF.

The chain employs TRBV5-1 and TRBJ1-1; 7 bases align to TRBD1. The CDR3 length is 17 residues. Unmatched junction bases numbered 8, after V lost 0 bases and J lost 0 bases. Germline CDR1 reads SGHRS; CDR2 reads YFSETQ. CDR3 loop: CASSLDPGGMMNTEAFF. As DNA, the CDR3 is TGCGCCAGCAGCTTGGATCCAGGGGGGATGATGAACACTGAAGCTTTCTTT.

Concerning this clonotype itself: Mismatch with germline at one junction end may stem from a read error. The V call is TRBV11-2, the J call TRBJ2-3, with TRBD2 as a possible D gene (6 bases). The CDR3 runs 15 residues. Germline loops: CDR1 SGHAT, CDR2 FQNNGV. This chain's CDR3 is CASSREGRMVDTQYF. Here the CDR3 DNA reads TGCGCCAGCAGCCGTGAGGGGAGGATGGTGGATACGCAGTATTTT.

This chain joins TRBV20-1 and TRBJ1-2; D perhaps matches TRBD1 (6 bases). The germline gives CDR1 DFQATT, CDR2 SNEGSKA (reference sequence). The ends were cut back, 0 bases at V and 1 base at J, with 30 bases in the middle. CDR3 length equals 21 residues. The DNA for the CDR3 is TGCAGTGCTAGAGACGAAAGTCACAGGGAATCAATCTTCCTTGATAACTATGGCTACACCTTC. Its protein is CSARDESHRESIFLDNYGYTF.

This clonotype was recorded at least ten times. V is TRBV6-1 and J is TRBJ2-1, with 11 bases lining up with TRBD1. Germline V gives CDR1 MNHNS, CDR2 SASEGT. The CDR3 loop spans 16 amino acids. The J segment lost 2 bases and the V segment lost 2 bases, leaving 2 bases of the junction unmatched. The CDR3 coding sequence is TGTGCCAGCAGTGAACGGACAGGGGGCGCCTACAATGAGCAGTTCTTC. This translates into CASSERTGGAYNEQFF.

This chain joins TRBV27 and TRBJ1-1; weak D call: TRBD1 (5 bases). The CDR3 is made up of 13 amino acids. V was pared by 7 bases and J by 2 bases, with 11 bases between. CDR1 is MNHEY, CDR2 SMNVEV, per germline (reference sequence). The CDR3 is CASMVGENTEAFF. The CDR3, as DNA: TGTGCCAGCATGGTGGGGGAAAACACTGAAGCTTTCTTT.

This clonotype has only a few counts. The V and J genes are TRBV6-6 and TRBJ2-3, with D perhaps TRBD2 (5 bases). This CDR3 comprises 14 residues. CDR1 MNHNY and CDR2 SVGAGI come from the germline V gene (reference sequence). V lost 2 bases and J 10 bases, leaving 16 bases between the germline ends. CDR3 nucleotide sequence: TGTGCCAGCAGTTACGGCGTAGAGGGTAGCGCGCAGTATTTT. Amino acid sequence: CASSYGVEGSAQYF.

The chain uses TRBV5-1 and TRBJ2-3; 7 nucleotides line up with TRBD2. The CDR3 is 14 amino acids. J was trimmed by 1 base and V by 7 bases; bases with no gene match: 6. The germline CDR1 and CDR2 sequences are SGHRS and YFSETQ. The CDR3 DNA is TGCGCCAGCGGAAGAAGCGGGGGCACAGATACGCAGTATTTT. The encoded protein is CASGRSGGTDTQYF.

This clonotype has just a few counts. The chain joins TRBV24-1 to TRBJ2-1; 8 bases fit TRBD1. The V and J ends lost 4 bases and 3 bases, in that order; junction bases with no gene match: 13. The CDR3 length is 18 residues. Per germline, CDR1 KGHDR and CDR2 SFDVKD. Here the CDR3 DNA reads TGTGCCACCAGTGAAACGGCCGTGAGACAGGGGTACTACAATGAGCAGTTCTTC. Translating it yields CATSETAVRQGYYNEQFF.

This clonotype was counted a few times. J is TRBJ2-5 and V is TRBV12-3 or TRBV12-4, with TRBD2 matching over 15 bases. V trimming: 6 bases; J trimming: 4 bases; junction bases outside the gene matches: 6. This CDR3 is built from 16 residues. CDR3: CASRQGLAGGRETQYF. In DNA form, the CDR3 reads TGTGCCAGCAGGCAGGGACTAGCGGGGGGCCGAGAGACCCAGTACTTC.

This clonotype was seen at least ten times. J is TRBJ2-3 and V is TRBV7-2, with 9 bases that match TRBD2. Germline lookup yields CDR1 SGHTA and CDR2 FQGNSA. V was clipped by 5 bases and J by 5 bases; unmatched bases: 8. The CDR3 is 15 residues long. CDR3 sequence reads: CASSGGRGGQDTQYF. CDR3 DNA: TGTGCCAGCAGCGGAGGGCGGGGGGGCCAAGATACGCAGTATTTT.

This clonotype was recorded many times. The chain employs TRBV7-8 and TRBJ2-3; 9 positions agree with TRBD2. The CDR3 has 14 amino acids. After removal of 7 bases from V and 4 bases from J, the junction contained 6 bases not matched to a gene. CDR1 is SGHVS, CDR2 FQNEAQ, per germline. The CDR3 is CASTIVAGADTQYF. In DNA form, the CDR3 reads TGTGCCAGCACCATCGTAGCGGGGGCAGATACGCAGTATTTT.

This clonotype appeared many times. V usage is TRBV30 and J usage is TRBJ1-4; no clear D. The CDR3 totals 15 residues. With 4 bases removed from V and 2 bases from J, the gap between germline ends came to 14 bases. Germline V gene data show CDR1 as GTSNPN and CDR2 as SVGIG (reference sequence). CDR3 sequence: CAWTPGGLTNEKLFF. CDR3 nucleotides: TGTGCCTGGACCCCGGGTGGGTTGACTAATGAAAAACTGTTTTTT.

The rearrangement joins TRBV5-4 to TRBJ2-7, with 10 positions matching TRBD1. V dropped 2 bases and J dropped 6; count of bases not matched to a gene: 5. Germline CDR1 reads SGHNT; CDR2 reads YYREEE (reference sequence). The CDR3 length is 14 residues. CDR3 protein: CASSFGTGEREQYF. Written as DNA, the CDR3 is TGTGCCAGCAGCTTCGGGACAGGGGAACGCGAGCAGTACTTC. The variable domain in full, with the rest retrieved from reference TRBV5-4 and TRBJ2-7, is ETGVTQSPTHLIKTRGQQVTLRCSSQSGHNTVSWYQQALGQGPQFIFQYYREEENGRGNFPPRFSGLQFPNYSSELNVNALELDDSALYLCASSFGTGEREQYFGPGTRLTVT.

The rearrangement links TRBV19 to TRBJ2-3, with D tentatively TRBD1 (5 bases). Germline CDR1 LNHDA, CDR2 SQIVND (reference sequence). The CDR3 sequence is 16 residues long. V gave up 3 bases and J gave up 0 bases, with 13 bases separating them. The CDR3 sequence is CASSMSDTPSTDTQYF. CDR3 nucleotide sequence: TGTGCCAGTAGTATGTCGGACACACCTAGCACAGATACGCAGTATTTT.

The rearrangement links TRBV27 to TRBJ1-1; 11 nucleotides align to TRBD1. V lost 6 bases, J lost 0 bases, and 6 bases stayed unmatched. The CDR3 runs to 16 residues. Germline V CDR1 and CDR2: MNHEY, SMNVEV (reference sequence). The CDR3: CASRGGQGAMNTEAFF. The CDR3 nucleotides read TGTGCCAGCAGGGGAGGACAGGGGGCCATGAACACTGAAGCTTTCTTT.